This T cell receptor beta chain was profiled in a study of Ad26.COV2.S vaccination and SARS-CoV-2 variants. On the study more broadly: Into the muscle, Ad26.COV2.S was dosed once or twice, 56 days apart. General study points: Possible underestimation of total T cell responses by the TCR breadth and depth analyses was noted.

CDR3 length: 14 residues. Germline loops: CDR1 SGHTA, CDR2 FQGNSA. Trimming left V 2 bases short and J 3 bases short, with 11 bases between. Concerning this clone itself: Antigen unknown.

TCRdb keeps only in-frame clones here, not all; method: immunoSEQ multiplex PCR. Of about 350,000 clones listed, around 89% are singletons. Treatment meaning: around 19 received Ad26.COV2.S at low or high dose, single or two shots; about 5 received placebo; per-sample allocation not given. On day 63 after the first injection, vaccine and placebo recipients gave samples. The chain is built from TRBV7-2 and TRBJ2-7; tentatively, D is TRBD1 (6 bases). The clonotype originates from a person aged 18-60 years who received the Ad26.COV2.S COVID-19 vaccine or a placebo. Sequenced here: peripheral blood, sampled in a trial of Ad26.COV2.S vaccine versus placebo. CDR3 DNA: TGTGCCAGCAGCTTAAGTTTACAGGGCTACGAGCAGTACTTC. Protein sequence: CASSLSLQGYEQYF.